A single sample is the source of the 6 T cell receptor beta chains below, sequenced in a study of long-term antiretroviral therapy in people with HIV. Run at survey level, the immunoSEQ assay was version v3.0. Profiled with immunoSEQ multiplex PCR; TCRdb holds only in-frame clones, not every one. The table includes just over 20,000 clones, 70% to 85% detected once. The sequencing here drew on unsorted PBMCs, taken 0.5 years after starting antiretroviral therapy. Receptors originate from a man aged 18 to 29 with HIV.

The J gene is TRBJ2-2, the V gene TRBV5-4, with TRBD1 matching over 9 bases. The CDR3 contains 15 residues. V lost 5 bases, J lost 8 bases, and 10 bases stayed unmatched. CDR1 is SGHNT, CDR2 YYREEE, per germline (reference sequence). CDR3: CASREGQGSLGELFF. The DNA of the CDR3 is TGTGCCAGCAGAGAAGGACAGGGGTCCCTGGGGGAGCTGTTTTTT.

This chain uses TRBV7-9 with TRBJ2-3; D is perhaps TRBD1 (6 bases). The CDR3 length is 15 residues. V was shortened by 1 base and J by 1 base, with 9 bases between the two germline ends. Germline V gene sequence: CDR1 SEHNR, CDR2 FQNEAQ (reference sequence). The CDR3: CASSLGDTGTDTQYF. CDR3 sequence (DNA): TGTGCCAGCAGCTTAGGGGACACCGGCACAGATACGCAGTATTTT.

The chain is built from TRBV7-2 and TRBJ1-5; D is perhaps TRBD1 (5 bases). The germline gives CDR1 SGHTA, CDR2 FQGNSA. V lost 1 base to trimming and J lost 9 bases, with 10 bases between them. CDR3 length: 13 residues. The CDR3 sequence: CASSLERDSPQHF. The CDR3 nucleotides are TGTGCCAGCAGCTTAGAACGGGACTCGCCCCAGCATTTT.

This sequence joins TRBV27 and TRBJ1-5; D is undetermined. The germline gives CDR1 MNHEY, CDR2 SMNVEV (reference sequence). The CDR3 runs to 14 residues. Trimming shortened V by 3 bases and J by 3 bases, and 9 bases separated the two germline ends. In nucleotides, the CDR3 is TGTGCCAGCAGTTTTGGGCAGGACAATCAGCCCCAGCATTTT. Protein sequence: CASSFGQDNQPQHF.

This chain joins TRBV5-1 and TRBJ2-7, with D perhaps matching TRBD2 (6 bases). The V end was cut by 7 bases, the J end by 1 base, with 15 bases between. The CDR3 runs 14 residues. In germline, CDR1 is SGHRS, CDR2 YFSETQ. The CDR3: CASSLEGSSYEQYF. The DNA for the CDR3 is TGCGCCAGCTCCTTGGAGGGTTCGTCCTACGAGCAGTACTTC.

J is TRBJ2-7 and V is TRBV2, with D perhaps TRBD2 (7 bases). This CDR3 is built from 15 residues. Trimming removed 7 bases from V and 4 bases from J, with 20 bases in between. Germline values: CDR1 SNHLY, CDR2 FYNNEI. This chain's CDR3 is CASTGAGRGGYEQYF. The CDR3 DNA reads as TGTGCCAGCACAGGAGCGGGACGAGGGGGGTACGAGCAGTACTTC.